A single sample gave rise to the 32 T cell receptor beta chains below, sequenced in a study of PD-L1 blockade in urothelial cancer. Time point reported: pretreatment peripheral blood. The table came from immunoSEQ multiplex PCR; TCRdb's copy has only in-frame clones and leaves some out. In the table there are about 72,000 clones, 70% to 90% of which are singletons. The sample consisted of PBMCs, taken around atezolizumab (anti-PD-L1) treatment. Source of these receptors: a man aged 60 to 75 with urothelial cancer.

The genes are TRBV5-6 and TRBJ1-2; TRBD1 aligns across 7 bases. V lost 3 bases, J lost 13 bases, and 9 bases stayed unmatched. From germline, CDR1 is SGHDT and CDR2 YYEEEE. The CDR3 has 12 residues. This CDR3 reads CASSSQGVRFTF. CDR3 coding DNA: TGTGCCAGCAGCTCCCAGGGGGTTCGATTCACCTTC.

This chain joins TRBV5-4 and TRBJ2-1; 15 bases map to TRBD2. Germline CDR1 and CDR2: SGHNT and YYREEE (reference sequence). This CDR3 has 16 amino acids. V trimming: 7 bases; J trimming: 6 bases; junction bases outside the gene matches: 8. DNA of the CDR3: TGTGCCAGCGAGGGACTAGCGGGGGGCCGGGTCAATGAGCAGTTCTTC. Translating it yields CASEGLAGGRVNEQFF.

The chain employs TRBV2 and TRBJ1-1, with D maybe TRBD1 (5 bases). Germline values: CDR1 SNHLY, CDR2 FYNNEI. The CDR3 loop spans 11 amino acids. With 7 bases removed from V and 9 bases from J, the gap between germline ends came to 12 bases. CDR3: CASNWGGKAFF. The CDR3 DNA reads TGTGCCAGCAACTGGGGGGGGAAAGCTTTCTTT. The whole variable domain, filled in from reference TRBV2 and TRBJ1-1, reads EPEVTQTPSHQVTQMGQEVILRCVPISNHLYFYWYRQILGQKVEFLVSFYNNEISEKSEIFDDQFSVERPDGSNFTLKIRSTKLEDSAMYFCASNWGGKAFFGQGTRLTVV.

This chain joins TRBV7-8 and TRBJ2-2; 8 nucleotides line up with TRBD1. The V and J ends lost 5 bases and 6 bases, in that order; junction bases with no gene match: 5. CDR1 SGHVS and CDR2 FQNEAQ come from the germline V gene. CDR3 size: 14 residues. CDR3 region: CASSPDRGPGELFF. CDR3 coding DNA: TGTGCCAGCAGCCCTGACAGGGGCCCCGGGGAGCTGTTTTTT.

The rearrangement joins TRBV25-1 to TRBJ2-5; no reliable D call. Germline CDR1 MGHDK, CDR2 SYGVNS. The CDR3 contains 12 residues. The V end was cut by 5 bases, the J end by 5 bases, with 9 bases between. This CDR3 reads CASSLTEETQYF. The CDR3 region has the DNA TGTGCCAGCAGTTTAACTGAGGAGACCCAGTACTTC.

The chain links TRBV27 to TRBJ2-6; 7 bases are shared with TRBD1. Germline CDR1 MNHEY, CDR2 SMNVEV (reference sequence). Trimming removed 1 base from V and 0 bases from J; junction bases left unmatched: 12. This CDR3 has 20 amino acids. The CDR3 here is CASSLLWKTGKGSGANVLTF. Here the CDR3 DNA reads TGTGCCAGCAGTTTATTGTGGAAGACAGGGAAAGGCTCTGGGGCCAACGTCCTGACTTTC. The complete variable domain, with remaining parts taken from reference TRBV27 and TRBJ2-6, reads EAQVTQNPRYLITVTGKKLTVTCSQNMNHEYMSWYRQDPGLGLRQIYYSMNVEVTDKGDVPEGYKVSRKEKRNFPLILESPSPNQTSLYFCASSLLWKTGKGSGANVLTFGAGSRLTVL.

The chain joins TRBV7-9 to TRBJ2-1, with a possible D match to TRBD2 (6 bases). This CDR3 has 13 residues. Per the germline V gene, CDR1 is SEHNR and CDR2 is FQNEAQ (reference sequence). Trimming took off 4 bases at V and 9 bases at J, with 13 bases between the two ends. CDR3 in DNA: TGTGCCAGCAGCTCAACCTGGGGAGGTGAGCAGTTCTTC. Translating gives CASSSTWGGEQFF.

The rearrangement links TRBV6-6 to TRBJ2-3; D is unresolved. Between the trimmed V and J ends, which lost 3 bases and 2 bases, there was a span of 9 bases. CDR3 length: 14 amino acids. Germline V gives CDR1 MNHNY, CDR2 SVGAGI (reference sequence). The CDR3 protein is CASSYVGITDTQYF. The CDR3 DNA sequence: TGTGCCAGCAGTTATGTGGGCATCACAGATACGCAGTATTTT.

In DNA, the CDR3 is TGTGCCAGCAGCCCCTGGACTAGCGGGGGCCCCACAGATACGCAGTATTTT. The encoded protein is CASSPWTSGGPTDTQYF. The V and J genes are TRBV9 and TRBJ2-3; 13 bases fit TRBD2. The V gene's germline CDR1 is SGDLS and CDR2 YYNGEE. This CDR3 contains 17 residues. V gave up 4 bases and J gave up 2 bases; unmatched junction bases: 7.

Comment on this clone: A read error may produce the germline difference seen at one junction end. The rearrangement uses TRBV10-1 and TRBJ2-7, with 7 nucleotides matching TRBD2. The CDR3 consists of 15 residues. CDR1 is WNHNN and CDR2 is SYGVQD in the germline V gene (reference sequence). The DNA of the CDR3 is TGCGCCAGCAGCGAGTCCGGGACTACGGACCCCGAGCAGTACTTC. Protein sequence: CASSESGTTDPEQYF.

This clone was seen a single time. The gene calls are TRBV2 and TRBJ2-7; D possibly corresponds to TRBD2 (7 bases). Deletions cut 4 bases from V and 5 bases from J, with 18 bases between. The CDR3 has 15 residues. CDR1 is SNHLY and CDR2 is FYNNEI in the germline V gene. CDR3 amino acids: CASSAEDAGADEQYF. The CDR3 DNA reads TGTGCCAGCAGTGCCGAGGACGCGGGGGCTGACGAGCAGTACTTC.

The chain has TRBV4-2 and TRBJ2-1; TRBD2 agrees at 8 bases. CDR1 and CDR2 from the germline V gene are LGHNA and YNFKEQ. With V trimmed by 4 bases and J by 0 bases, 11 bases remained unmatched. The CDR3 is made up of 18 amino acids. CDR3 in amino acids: CASSPGGRGSPSYNEQFF. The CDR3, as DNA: TGTGCCAGCAGCCCGGGAGGGAGGGGGTCCCCCTCCTACAATGAGCAGTTCTTC.

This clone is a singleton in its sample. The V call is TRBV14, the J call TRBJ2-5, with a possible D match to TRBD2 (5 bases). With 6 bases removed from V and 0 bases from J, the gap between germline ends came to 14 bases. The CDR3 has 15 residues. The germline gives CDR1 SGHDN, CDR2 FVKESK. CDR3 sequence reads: CASSHGRTYQETQYF. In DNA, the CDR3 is TGTGCCAGCAGTCATGGCAGGACTTACCAAGAGACCCAGTACTTC. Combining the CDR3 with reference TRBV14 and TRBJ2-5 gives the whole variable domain EAGVTQFPSHSVIEKGQTVTLRCDPISGHDNLYWYRRVMGKEIKFLLHFVKESKQDESGMPNNRFLAERTGGTYSTLKVQPAELEDSGVYFCASSHGRTYQETQYFGPGTRLLVL.

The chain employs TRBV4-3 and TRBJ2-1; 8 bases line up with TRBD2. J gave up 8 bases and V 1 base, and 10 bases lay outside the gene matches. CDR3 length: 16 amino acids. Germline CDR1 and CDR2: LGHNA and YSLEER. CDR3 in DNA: TGCGCCAGCAGCCAAGCGGTCAGCGGGGGCCGCGATGAGCAGTTCTTC. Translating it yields CASSQAVSGGRDEQFF.

CDR3 region: CASSRGTGGNQPQHF. Written as DNA, the CDR3 is TGTGCCAGCAGCAGGGGGACAGGGGGCAATCAGCCCCAGCATTTT. The V and J genes are TRBV5-8 and TRBJ1-5, with 10 nucleotides matching TRBD1. The germline V gene encodes CDR1 SGHTS and CDR2 YDEGEE. The CDR3 runs to 15 residues. With V trimmed by 4 bases and J by 2 bases, 3 bases remained unmatched.

The chain's CDR3 is CASSQSSGLAAYEQYF. The CDR3 bases are TGTGCCAGCAGCCAGTCCTCAGGGCTTGCCGCCTACGAGCAGTACTTC. The rearrangement uses TRBV4-2 and TRBJ2-7, with D tentatively TRBD1 (5 bases). Looked up from germline, CDR1 is LGHNA and CDR2 is YNFKEQ. V lost 3 bases and J lost 2, with 17 bases in between. The CDR3 runs to 16 residues.

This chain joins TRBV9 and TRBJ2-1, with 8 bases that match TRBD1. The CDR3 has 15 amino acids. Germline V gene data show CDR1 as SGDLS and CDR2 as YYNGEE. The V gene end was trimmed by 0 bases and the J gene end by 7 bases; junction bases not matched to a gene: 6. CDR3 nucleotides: TGTGCCAGCAGCGTAGGGGGCAGGGGGCGGAATGAGCAGTTCTTC. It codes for CASSVGGRGRNEQFF.

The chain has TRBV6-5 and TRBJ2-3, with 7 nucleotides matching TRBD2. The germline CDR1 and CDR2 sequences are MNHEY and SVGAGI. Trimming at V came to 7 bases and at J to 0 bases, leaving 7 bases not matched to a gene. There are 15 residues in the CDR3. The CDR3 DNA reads TGTGCCAGCACTAACGTGGGGGGGAGCACAGATACGCAGTATTTT. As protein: CASTNVGGSTDTQYF.

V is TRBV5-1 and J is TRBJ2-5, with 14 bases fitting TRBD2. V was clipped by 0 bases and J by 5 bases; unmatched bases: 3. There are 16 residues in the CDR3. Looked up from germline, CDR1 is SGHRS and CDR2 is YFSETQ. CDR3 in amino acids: CASSLGTSGGSETQYF. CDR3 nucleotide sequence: TGCGCCAGCAGCTTGGGGACTAGCGGGGGGTCTGAGACCCAGTACTTC.

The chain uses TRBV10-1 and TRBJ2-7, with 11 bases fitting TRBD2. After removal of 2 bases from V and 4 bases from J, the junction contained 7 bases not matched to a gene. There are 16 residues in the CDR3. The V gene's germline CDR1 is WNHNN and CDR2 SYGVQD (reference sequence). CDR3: CASSEGGLAEQYEQYF. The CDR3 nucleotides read TGCGCCAGCAGTGAGGGGGGACTAGCGGAACAATACGAGCAGTACTTC.

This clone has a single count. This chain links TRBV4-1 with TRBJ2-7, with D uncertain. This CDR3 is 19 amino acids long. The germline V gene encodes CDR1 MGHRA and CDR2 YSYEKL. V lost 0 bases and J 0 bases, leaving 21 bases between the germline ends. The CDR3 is CASSQDWSTQTRNSYEQYF. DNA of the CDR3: TGCGCCAGCAGCCAAGATTGGAGCACCCAGACTCGAAACTCCTACGAGCAGTACTTC.

CDR3 in amino acids: CASRSGTDSNQPQHF. CDR3 DNA sequence: TGCGCCAGCAGGTCCGGGACAGATAGCAATCAGCCCCAGCATTTT. The rearrangement uses TRBV5-1 and TRBJ1-5; 7 positions match TRBD1. J was trimmed by 0 bases and V by 5 bases; bases with no gene match: 5. Germline assignment: CDR1 SGHRS and CDR2 YFSETQ. The CDR3 loop spans 15 amino acids.

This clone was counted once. The CDR3 DNA is TGTGCCAGCGGGGCCAGACAGAGCAATCAGCCCCAGCATTTT. Amino acids: CASGARQSNQPQHF. This chain joins TRBV18 and TRBJ1-5; a weak D match, TRBD1 (5 bases). The CDR3 sequence is 14 residues long. Germline values: CDR1 KGHSH, CDR2 LQKENI. With 8 bases removed from V and 1 base from J, the gap between germline ends came to 12 bases.

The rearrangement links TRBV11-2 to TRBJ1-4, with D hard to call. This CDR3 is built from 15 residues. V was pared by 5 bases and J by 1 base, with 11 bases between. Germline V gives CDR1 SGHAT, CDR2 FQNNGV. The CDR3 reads CASSPTGGTNEKLFF. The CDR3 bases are TGTGCCAGCAGCCCGACTGGTGGAACTAATGAAAAACTGTTTTTT.

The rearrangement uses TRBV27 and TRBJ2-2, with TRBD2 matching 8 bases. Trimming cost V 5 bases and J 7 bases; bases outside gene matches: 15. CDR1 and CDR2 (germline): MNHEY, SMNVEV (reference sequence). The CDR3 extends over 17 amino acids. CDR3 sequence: CASSPPSGGAFGGELFF. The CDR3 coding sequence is TGTGCCAGCAGTCCACCCAGCGGGGGTGCTTTTGGCGGGGAGCTGTTTTTT.

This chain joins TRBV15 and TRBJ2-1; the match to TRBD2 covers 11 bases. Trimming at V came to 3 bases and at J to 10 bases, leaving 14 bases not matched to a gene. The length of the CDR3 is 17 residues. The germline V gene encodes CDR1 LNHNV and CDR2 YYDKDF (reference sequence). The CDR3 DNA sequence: TGTGCCACCAGCAGGGGATCTAGCGGGGGGCAAACCCAGGAGCAGTTCTTC. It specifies CATSRGSSGGQTQEQFF.

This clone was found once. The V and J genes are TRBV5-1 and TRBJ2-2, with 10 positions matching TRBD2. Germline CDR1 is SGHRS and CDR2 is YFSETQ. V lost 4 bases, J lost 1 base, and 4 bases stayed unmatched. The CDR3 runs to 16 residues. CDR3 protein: CASSPAGGRNTGELFF. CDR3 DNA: TGCGCCAGCAGCCCAGCGGGAGGGCGGAACACCGGGGAGCTGTTTTTT.

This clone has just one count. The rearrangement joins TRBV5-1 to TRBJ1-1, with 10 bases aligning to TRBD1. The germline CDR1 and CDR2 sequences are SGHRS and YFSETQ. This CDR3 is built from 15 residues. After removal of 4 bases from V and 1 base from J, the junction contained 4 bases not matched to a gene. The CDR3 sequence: CASSRRTGGNTEAFF. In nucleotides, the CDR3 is TGCGCCAGCAGCAGACGGACAGGGGGGAACACTGAAGCTTTCTTT.

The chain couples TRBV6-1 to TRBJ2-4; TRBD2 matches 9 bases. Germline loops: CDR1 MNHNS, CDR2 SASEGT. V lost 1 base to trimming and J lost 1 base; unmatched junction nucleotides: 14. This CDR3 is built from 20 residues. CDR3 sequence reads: CASSEDGRGGMALAKNIQYF. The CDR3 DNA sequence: TGTGCCAGCAGTGAAGACGGGCGGGGGGGCATGGCTCTCGCCAAAAACATTCAGTACTTC.

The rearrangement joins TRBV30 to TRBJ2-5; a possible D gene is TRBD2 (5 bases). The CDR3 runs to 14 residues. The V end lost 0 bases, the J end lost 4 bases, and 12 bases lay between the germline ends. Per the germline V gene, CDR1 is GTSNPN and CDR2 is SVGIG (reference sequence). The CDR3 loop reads CAWSVRLARETQYF. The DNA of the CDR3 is TGTGCCTGGAGTGTACGATTAGCGCGAGAGACCCAGTACTTC.

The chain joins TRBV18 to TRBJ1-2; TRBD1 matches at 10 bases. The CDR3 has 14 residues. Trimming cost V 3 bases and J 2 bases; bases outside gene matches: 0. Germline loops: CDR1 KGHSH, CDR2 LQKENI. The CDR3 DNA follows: TGTGCCAGCTCACCGGGACAGGGGAACTATGGCTACACCTTC. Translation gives CASSPGQGNYGYTF.

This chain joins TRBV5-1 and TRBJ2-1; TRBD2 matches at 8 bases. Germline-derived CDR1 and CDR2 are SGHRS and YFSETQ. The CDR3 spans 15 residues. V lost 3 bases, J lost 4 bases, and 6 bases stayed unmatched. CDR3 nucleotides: TGCGCCAGCAGCTACACGGGGGGGCCTTACAATGAGCAGTTCTTC. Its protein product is CASSYTGGPYNEQFF.